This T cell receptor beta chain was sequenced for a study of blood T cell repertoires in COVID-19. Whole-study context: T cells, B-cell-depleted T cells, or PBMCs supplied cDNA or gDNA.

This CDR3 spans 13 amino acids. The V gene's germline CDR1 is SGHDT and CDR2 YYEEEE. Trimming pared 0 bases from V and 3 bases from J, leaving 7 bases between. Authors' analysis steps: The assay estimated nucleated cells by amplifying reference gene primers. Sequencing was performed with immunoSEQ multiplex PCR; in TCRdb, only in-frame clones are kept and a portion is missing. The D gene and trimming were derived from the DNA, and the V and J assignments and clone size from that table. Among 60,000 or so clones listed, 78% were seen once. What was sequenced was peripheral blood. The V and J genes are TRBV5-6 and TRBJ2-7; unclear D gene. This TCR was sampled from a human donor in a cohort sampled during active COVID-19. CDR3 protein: CASSLAPVYEQYF. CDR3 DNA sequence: TGTGCCAGCAGCTTGGCCCCAGTCTACGAGCAGTACTTC.